The 27 T cell receptor beta chains reported below all come from one sample, sequenced in a study of response to subunit inactivated influenza vaccine. TCRdb called the RT-PCR reads again in MiXCR, with one record for every CDR3 protein. This table holds more than 200,000 distinct CDR3 sequences, 12% found once. The starting material was non-naive T cells sorted from PBMCs, obtained 14 to 15 days before vaccination. The receptors shown here come from a man aged 50 or older who received an inactivated influenza vaccine.

This clonotype was observed many times. The gene calls are TRBV5-1 and TRBJ2-1; 11 nucleotides match TRBD1. The V gene's germline CDR1 is SGHRS and CDR2 YFSETQ. The CDR3 has 15 amino acids. Trimming cost V 5 bases and J 5 bases; bases outside gene matches: 6. CDR3 in DNA: TGCGCCAGCAGGGAAAGGACAGGGGGCAACAATGAGCAGTTCTTC. Protein sequence: CASRERTGGNNEQFF. The complete variable domain, with remaining parts taken from reference TRBV5-1 and TRBJ2-1, reads KAGVTQTPRYLIKTRGQQVTLSCSPISGHRSVSWYQQTPGQGLQFLFEYFSETQRNKGNFPGRFSGRQFSNSRSEMNVSTLELGDSALYLCASRERTGGNNEQFFGPGTRLTVL.

The J gene is TRBJ1-4, the V gene TRBV6-1; D remains ambiguous. V lost 4 bases and J 7 bases, leaving 10 bases between the germline ends. The germline gives CDR1 MNHNS, CDR2 SASEGT. The CDR3 length is 13 residues. CDR3 in DNA: TGTGCCAGCAGTGCCCCCGGAGGTGAAAAACTGTTTTTT. It is translated as CASSAPGGEKLFF.

The sample holds many counts of this clonotype. The V call is TRBV6-1, the J call TRBJ1-1, with D possibly TRBD1 on 5 matching bases. Germline lookup yields CDR1 MNHNS and CDR2 SASEGT. The CDR3 runs 13 residues. Trimming removed 8 bases from V and 4 bases from J, with 14 bases in between. The CDR3 spells CASHGAGGTEAFF. DNA of the CDR3: TGTGCCAGCCATGGAGCGGGGGGCACTGAAGCTTTCTTT.

The genes are TRBV5-1 and TRBJ2-7; D not resolved. Germline V lookup: CDR1 SGHRS, CDR2 YFSETQ. The CDR3 has 16 residues. The V end was cut by 0 bases, the J end by 0 bases, with 13 bases between. This CDR3 is CASSLEAAASSYEQYF. The CDR3 DNA reads TGCGCCAGCAGCTTGGAGGCGGCCGCGAGCTCCTACGAGCAGTACTTC.

The table lists this clonotype with a few counts. The chain employs TRBV5-1 and TRBJ2-2; perhaps TRBD2 as D (6 bases). Germline CDR1 SGHRS, CDR2 YFSETQ. V was pared by 0 bases and J by 2 bases, with 11 bases between. This CDR3 has 16 residues. The CDR3, as DNA: TGCGCCAGCAGCTTGGGAACAGGACTAAACACCGGGGAGCTGTTTTTT. It codes for CASSLGTGLNTGELFF.

As concerns this clonotype: The junction departs from germline at one end; a sequencing error may be responsible. The DNA of the CDR3 is TGTGCCAGCTCTCCACCGGGACAGAGTCTCTATACGCAGTATTTT. The encoded protein is CASSPPGQSLYTQYF. This sequence joins TRBV18 and TRBJ2-3; TRBD1 matches 7 bases. Germline CDR1 reads KGHSH; CDR2 reads LQKENI. This CDR3 spans 15 amino acids.

Many counts were recorded for this clonotype. Written as DNA, the CDR3 is TGTGCCAGCAGTGGGTGGAATGAGCAGTTCTTC. Protein: CASSGWNEQFF. V usage is TRBV25-1 and J usage is TRBJ2-1; unclear D gene. This CDR3 comprises 11 residues. Germline values: CDR1 MGHDK, CDR2 SYGVNS. The ends were cut back, 4 bases at V and 7 bases at J, with 5 bases in the middle.

The rearrangement joins TRBV20-1 to TRBJ1-5, with a tentative D call TRBD1 (6 bases). Trimming left V 3 bases short and J 7 bases short, with 16 bases between. The CDR3 covers 14 residues. Germline V gene sequence: CDR1 DFQATT, CDR2 SNEGSKA (reference sequence). Here the CDR3 DNA reads TGCAGTGCTAGTGGTGATGCAGGGGCCCAGCCCCAGCATTTT. Translation gives CSASGDAGAQPQHF.

This clonotype was counted between two and nine times. The gene calls are TRBV11-3 and TRBJ2-1, with a tentative D call TRBD2 (5 bases). Germline assignment: CDR1 SGHNT and CDR2 YENEEA. Trimming took off 5 bases at V and 6 bases at J, with 17 bases between the two ends. The CDR3 runs to 15 residues. DNA of the CDR3: TGTGCCAGCAGCGCCCTGGGGAGCGGCATCAATGAGCAGTTCTTC. Translation: CASSALGSGINEQFF.

This clonotype was detected many times. The chain combines TRBV29-1 with TRBJ2-3, with 8 nucleotides matching TRBD1. Looked up from germline, CDR1 is SQVTM and CDR2 is ANQGSEA. The CDR3 is 14 amino acids. V shed 8 bases and J 5 bases; nucleotides not matched to a gene: 12. CDR3 sequence: CSLRGPSLGDTQYF. CDR3 sequence (DNA): TGCAGCCTCAGGGGGCCCTCGTTGGGAGATACGCAGTATTTT.

In this sample, this clonotype turned up a few times. The chain employs TRBV6-1 and TRBJ1-4; maybe TRBD1 (6 bases). V dropped 5 bases and J dropped 9 bases, with 19 bases sitting between them. The V gene's germline CDR1 is MNHNS and CDR2 SASEGT. There are 15 residues in the CDR3. CDR3 amino acids: CASSRDMGTQKKLFF. CDR3 DNA sequence: TGTGCCAGCAGTCGGGACATGGGGACTCAAAAAAAACTGTTTTTT.

This clonotype was seen a single time. The chain combines TRBV5-1 with TRBJ2-7, with 11 bases matching TRBD1. Germline CDR1 reads SGHRS; CDR2 reads YFSETQ. The CDR3 has 15 residues. V shed 5 bases and J 1 base; nucleotides not matched to a gene: 5. DNA for the CDR3: TGCGCCAGCAGATATGGGACAGGGGGGTCCTACGAGCAGTACTTC. It codes for CASRYGTGGSYEQYF.

This clonotype occurred many times. This chain links TRBV20-1 with TRBJ2-4; 7 bases line up with TRBD1. V trimming: 6 bases; J trimming: 3 bases; junction bases outside the gene matches: 11. Looked up from germline, CDR1 is DFQATT and CDR2 is SNEGSKA (reference sequence). The length of the CDR3 is 15 residues. CDR3: CSASDRAGYKNIQYF. The CDR3 DNA reads TGCAGTGCATCAGACAGGGCAGGTTACAAAAACATTCAGTACTTC.

The chain uses TRBV7-2 and TRBJ2-7, with D unclear. V gave up 1 base and J gave up 3 bases, with 7 bases separating them. Germline values: CDR1 SGHTA, CDR2 FQGNSA. CDR3 length: 13 residues. The CDR3 loop reads CASSLEQNYEQYF. The DNA of the CDR3 is TGTGCCAGCAGCTTAGAACAGAACTACGAGCAGTACTTC.

As concerns this clonotype: A read error may account for a junction end that differs from germline. This chain links TRBV6-5 with TRBJ1-3; D is unresolved. Per germline, CDR1 MNHEY and CDR2 SVGAGI. The CDR3 loop spans 15 amino acids. The CDR3 sequence is CASSDSSGSGNTIYF. The CDR3 nucleotides read TGTGCCAGCAGTGACTCATCGGGCAGTGGAAACACCATATATTTT.

In this sample, this clonotype turned up many times. The CDR3 region is CASSSGFGTQYF. CDR3 bases: TGTGCCAGCAGCTCTGGGTTCGGGACCCAGTACTTC. The chain links TRBV7-9 to TRBJ2-5, with D unclear. Trimming took 4 bases from V and 7 from J, leaving 10 bases between them. The CDR3 has 12 amino acids. Germline-derived CDR1 and CDR2 are SEHNR and FQNEAQ (reference sequence).

Many counts were recorded for this clonotype. CDR3: CAWSVQGNQPQHF. The CDR3 coding sequence is TGTGCCTGGAGTGTACAGGGGAATCAGCCCCAGCATTTT. V is TRBV30 and J is TRBJ1-5; 7 bases map to TRBD1. After removal of 0 bases from V and 4 bases from J, the junction contained 0 bases not matched to a gene. The CDR3 has 13 residues. CDR1 is GTSNPN, CDR2 SVGIG, per germline (reference sequence).

This clonotype has ten or more counts. The chain has TRBV12-3 or TRBV12-4 and TRBJ2-1; a weak D match, TRBD2 (5 bases). This CDR3 has 15 amino acids. V gave up 6 bases and J gave up 0 bases, with 12 bases separating them. The CDR3 DNA is TGTGCCAGCAGGGAGGATATGAGCTCCTACAATGAGCAGTTCTTC. Translation: CASREDMSSYNEQFF.

This clonotype was recorded a few times. The V gene is TRBV25-1, the J gene TRBJ2-3; 10 bases agree with TRBD1. The CDR3 loop spans 16 amino acids. Germline CDR1 MGHDK, CDR2 SYGVNS. Germline trimming cut 6 bases from V and 4 bases from J; bases unmatched to any gene: 10. The CDR3 reads CASSSPGQGMSDTQYF. The DNA of the CDR3 is TGTGCCAGCAGCAGTCCGGGACAGGGGATGTCAGATACGCAGTATTTT.

This sequence joins TRBV9 and TRBJ2-4; 12 bases are shared with TRBD2. J gave up 7 bases and V 4 bases, and 9 bases lay outside the gene matches. The CDR3 has 16 amino acids. The V gene's germline CDR1 is SGDLS and CDR2 YYNGEE. Here the CDR3 reads CASSQTSGSRGNIQYF. The DNA for the CDR3 is TGTGCCAGCAGCCAGACTAGCGGGAGTAGGGGGAACATTCAGTACTTC.

The table lists this clonotype with a few counts. This chain connects TRBV7-6 to TRBJ2-7, with 9 bases fitting TRBD2. V lost 1 base, J lost 7 bases, and 8 bases stayed unmatched. The CDR3 spans 15 residues. The germline gives CDR1 SGHVS, CDR2 FNYEAQ. CDR3 in DNA: TGTGCCAGCAGCTTAGGGGTAGCGGGGGTGGAAGAGCAGTACTTC. Protein: CASSLGVAGVEEQYF.

This clonotype was observed at least ten times. The gene calls are TRBV6-2 or TRBV6-3 and TRBJ2-7, with 14 nucleotides matching TRBD2. CDR3 length: 16 residues. Germline assignment: CDR1 MNHEY and CDR2 SVGEGT. With V trimmed by 1 base and J by 7 bases, 6 bases remained unmatched. CDR3 nucleotides: TGTGCCAGCAGTTACTTGGGACTAGCGGGAGTTTTTGAGCAGTACTTC. Its protein is CASSYLGLAGVFEQYF.

This clonotype has just a few counts. The gene calls are TRBV29-1 and TRBJ1-2; weak D call: TRBD1 (6 bases). V lost 1 base, J lost 6 bases, and 21 bases lay in between. Germline CDR1 SQVTM, CDR2 ANQGSEA. CDR3 length: 16 residues. DNA for the CDR3: TGCAGCGTTGAAGGTTACGGGACACTTCTCGACCATGGCTACACCTTC. Translating it yields CSVEGYGTLLDHGYTF.

This clonotype was counted between two and nine times. The rearrangement uses TRBV11-2 and TRBJ2-1, with TRBD2 matching 8 bases. The J segment lost 4 bases and the V segment lost 7 bases, leaving 6 bases of the junction unmatched. This CDR3 is built from 14 residues. The germline gives CDR1 SGHAT, CDR2 FQNNGV. CDR3 in amino acids: CASTLSGKYNEQFF. CDR3 nucleotide sequence: TGTGCCAGCACCCTTAGCGGGAAGTACAATGAGCAGTTCTTC.

V usage is TRBV28 and J usage is TRBJ2-7; 8 bases agree with TRBD2. Per germline, CDR1 MDHEN and CDR2 SYDVKM. The junction had 11 bases not matched to a gene; V was cut back by 3 bases and J by 4 bases. The CDR3 sequence is 16 residues long. The CDR3 sequence: CASSFGLRAGAYEQYF. Written as DNA, the CDR3 is TGTGCCAGCAGTTTTGGTCTACGAGCGGGAGCGTACGAGCAGTACTTC.

This clonotype was seen repeatedly, ten times or more. This rearrangement joins TRBV29-1 to TRBJ2-3; 13 positions match TRBD2. The length of the CDR3 is 19 residues. Trimming at V came to 6 bases and at J to 1 base, leaving 16 bases not matched to a gene. In germline, CDR1 is SQVTM, CDR2 ANQGSEA. The CDR3 spells CSVLTLAGGPGRGTDTQYF. The CDR3 nucleotides read TGCAGCGTACTGACACTAGCGGGAGGGCCAGGGAGAGGCACAGATACGCAGTATTTT.

In this sample, this clonotype turned up a few times. This chain uses TRBV20-1 with TRBJ2-5, with TRBD2 identical over 8 bases. The germline V gene has CDR1 DFQATT and CDR2 SNEGSKA (reference sequence). The CDR3 spans 15 residues. Losses at the gene ends were 5 bases for V and 2 bases for J; bases not matched to a gene: 10. In DNA form, the CDR3 reads TGCAGTGCTGATGTAAGCGGGAGAGGTCAAGAGACCCAGTACTTC. Translated: CSADVSGRGQETQYF.